The 21 T cell receptor beta chains presented below share a single source sample, sequenced in a study of blood T cells in healthy people across ages. Through a sample-barcoded 5' primer and a J-beta primer mix, a second PCR was run for roughly 6 to 12 cycles. In TCRdb, the 5' RACE reads were re-called with MiXCR into one record per CDR3 protein. Counted here are about 1 million distinct CDR3 sequences, 20% to 25% occurring once; the ten biggest clones make up approximately 0.75%. These data also formed part of another study, on T cells of mothers and their children.

The sample taken for sequencing was blood. These receptors all come from a girl between 2 and 10 years old in good health.

This clonotype was seen more than once but under ten times. The rearrangement links TRBV12-5 to TRBJ1-4; TRBD1 matches 7 bases. Germline V gives CDR1 LGHNT, CDR2 FRNRAP. This CDR3 spans 16 amino acids. Unmatched junction bases numbered 8, after V lost 2 bases and J lost 5 bases. CDR3 loop: CASGLSPTGQNEKLFF. CDR3 DNA sequence: TGTGCTAGTGGTTTGTCTCCGACAGGGCAGAATGAAAAACTGTTTTTT.

This chain joins TRBV11-2 and TRBJ2-4, with D perhaps matching TRBD2 (7 bases). Trimming cost V 6 bases and J 3 bases, with 15 bases left between them. Germline CDR1 and CDR2: SGHAT and FQNNGV. This CDR3 region has 15 residues. CDR3 in amino acids: CASRQGGGFKNIQYF. Written as DNA, the CDR3 is TGTGCCAGCAGACAGGGCGGGGGCTTCAAAAACATTCAGTACTTC.

There are a few counts of this clonotype. V and J are TRBV4-1 and TRBJ2-5; 11 bases agree with TRBD2. J lost 6 bases, V lost 2 bases, and 5 bases had no gene match. Looked up from germline, CDR1 is MGHRA and CDR2 is YSYEKL. The CDR3 covers 15 residues. The CDR3 region is CASSQILAGEKTQYF. CDR3 nucleotides: TGCGCCAGCAGCCAAATACTAGCGGGAGAGAAGACCCAGTACTTC.

This clonotype has more than one count but fewer than ten. The chain carries TRBV7-9 and TRBJ1-4, with TRBD1 matching 7 bases. The ends lost 5 bases at V and 3 bases at J; junction bases unmatched: 15. CDR3 size: 18 residues. CDR1 is SEHNR, CDR2 FQNEAQ, per germline (reference sequence). The CDR3 sequence: CASSPTPTGVKSNEKLFF. The CDR3 bases are TGTGCCAGCAGCCCAACACCAACAGGGGTCAAGTCTAATGAAAAACTGTTTTTT.

The rearrangement uses TRBV12-5 and TRBJ2-1, with TRBD2 identical over 9 bases. CDR3 length equals 15 residues. CDR1 and CDR2 from the germline V gene are LGHNT and FRNRAP. The trim removed 1 base at V and 8 bases at J, leaving 6 bases unmatched. The CDR3 nucleotides read TGTGCTAGTGGTTTGGGAATAGCGGGAGCCCATGAGCAGTTCTTC. Translating it yields CASGLGIAGAHEQFF.

The chain is built from TRBV14 and TRBJ2-6; the D is unclear. CDR3 length: 16 residues. Per germline, CDR1 SGHDN and CDR2 FVKESK. The V end was cut by 0 bases, the J end by 5 bases, with 11 bases between. Here the CDR3 reads CASSQEPRRWANVLTF. CDR3 nucleotides: TGTGCCAGCAGCCAAGAACCCCGGCGATGGGCCAACGTCCTGACTTTC.

The chain links TRBV20-1 to TRBJ2-4; D is possibly TRBD2 (5 bases). Trimming removed 6 bases at V and 3 bases at J, with 24 bases between. Germline CDR1 is DFQATT and CDR2 is SNEGSKA (reference sequence). CDR3 size: 17 residues. This chain's CDR3 is CSAPGNWEPRGKNIQYF. The CDR3 DNA sequence: TGCAGTGCCCCCGGGAACTGGGAGCCCCGGGGCAAAAACATTCAGTACTTC.

The chain employs TRBV5-1 and TRBJ2-5; possibly TRBD2 for D (5 bases). The end of the DNA fits TRBJ2-7 better, so the J call may be wrong. The CDR3 has 15 amino acids. The germline gives CDR1 SGHRS, CDR2 YFSETQ. In DNA, the CDR3 is TGCGCCAGCAGCTTGGGAAGGCTAGCTGCCTACGAGCAGTACTTC. It codes for CASSLGRLAAYEQYF.

V usage is TRBV11-3 and J usage is TRBJ1-1, with a tentative D call TRBD1 (6 bases). V lost 5 bases and J 9 bases, leaving 16 bases between the germline ends. The CDR3 spans 13 residues. Germline V CDR1 and CDR2: SGHNT, YENEEA. The CDR3, as DNA: TGTGCCAGCAGCCCCCGGGGGGGCGGTAAAGCTTTCTTT. Translating gives CASSPRGGGKAFF.

This clonotype has more than one count but fewer than ten. The J gene is TRBJ1-1, the V gene TRBV24-1, with D possibly being TRBD1 (5 bases). Trimming took 3 bases from V and 9 from J, leaving 13 bases between them. Germline V gives CDR1 KGHDR, CDR2 SFDVKD. The CDR3 loop spans 13 amino acids. The CDR3 sequence is CATSDGGVPKAFF. The CDR3 DNA reads TGTGCCACCAGTGATGGAGGGGTTCCAAAAGCTTTCTTT.

This clonotype was recorded a few times. V usage is TRBV4-2 and J usage is TRBJ2-3; 10 bases map to TRBD2. The V gene's germline CDR1 is LGHNA and CDR2 YNFKEQ. V was clipped by 1 base and J by 2 bases; unmatched bases: 6. This CDR3 has 17 residues. The CDR3 nucleotides are TGTGCCAGCAGCCAAGGTCTCCTAGCGGGGGCCACAGATACGCAGTATTTT. Protein product: CASSQGLLAGATDTQYF.

The chain carries TRBV6-1 and TRBJ1-2; no clear D gene. Trimming cost V 4 bases and J 0 bases, with 9 bases left between them. The CDR3 length is 14 residues. The germline V gene encodes CDR1 MNHNS and CDR2 SASEGT. The CDR3 here is CASSVSQANYGYTF. CDR3 DNA: TGTGCCAGCAGTGTAAGTCAAGCTAACTATGGCTACACCTTC.

The rearrangement links TRBV6-1 to TRBJ1-4; no firm D call. Germline V gene data show CDR1 as MNHNS and CDR2 as SASEGT. This CDR3 spans 15 amino acids. V was pared by 1 base and J by 0 bases, with 6 bases between. This CDR3 is CASSEVGATNEKLFF. The DNA of the CDR3 is TGTGCCAGCAGTGAAGTGGGAGCAACTAATGAAAAACTGTTTTTT.

A word on this clonotype: Sequence at one end of the junction differs from germline and may be a read error. The J gene is TRBJ2-5, the V gene TRBV6-5; TRBD2 matches at 9 bases. This CDR3 is built from 15 residues. CDR1 MNHEY and CDR2 SVGAGI come from the germline V gene. The CDR3, as DNA: TGTGCCAGCAGGAATAGCGGGAGTGGTCAGGAGATCCAGTACTTC. Translating gives CASRNSGSGQEIQYF.

The chain recombines TRBV20-1 with TRBJ2-1; 14 positions agree with TRBD2. J lost 12 bases, V lost 6 bases, and 13 bases had no gene match. CDR1 is DFQATT, CDR2 SNEGSKA, per germline (reference sequence). The CDR3 is 15 residues long. This CDR3 reads CSAPPGLAGERGQFF. CDR3 bases: TGCAGTGCCCCTCCGGGACTAGCGGGAGAGCGGGGGCAGTTCTTC.

The V and J genes are TRBV20-1 and TRBJ2-4; possible D gene TRBD1, 5 bases. V was cut by 3 bases and J by 2 bases, with 8 bases left in between. The germline gives CDR1 DFQATT, CDR2 SNEGSKA (reference sequence). The CDR3 covers 13 residues. The CDR3 reads CSASAGTKNIQYF. The CDR3 DNA is TGCAGTGCTAGTGCAGGGACCAAAAACATTCAGTACTTC.

A remark on this clonotype: An end of the junction does not agree with germline; a read error may underlie this. The gene calls are TRBV9 and TRBJ2-1; D is undetermined. This CDR3 comprises 15 residues. Per germline, CDR1 SGDLS and CDR2 YYNGEE. CDR3 region: CAGSVSRSAYNEQFF. CDR3 DNA sequence: TGTGCCGGCAGCGTATCCCGTTCCGCCTACAATGAGCAGTTCTTC. Full variable domain (rest looked up from reference TRBV9 and TRBJ2-1): DSGVTQTPKHLITATGQRVTLRCSPRSGDLSVYWYQQSLDQGLQFLIQYYNGEERAKGNILERFSAQQFPDLHSELNLSSLELGDSALYFCAGSVSRSAYNEQFFGPGTRLTVL.

This clonotype was observed a few times. The rearrangement joins TRBV29-1 to TRBJ2-5; maybe TRBD2 (6 bases). There are 15 residues in the CDR3. V lost 2 bases and J 7 bases, leaving 20 bases between the germline ends. The germline V gene has CDR1 SQVTM and CDR2 ANQGSEA. This chain's CDR3 is CSVETTGGSAVTQYF. CDR3 sequence (DNA): TGCAGCGTTGAAACCACTGGGGGGTCGGCAGTGACCCAGTACTTC.

The V call is TRBV20-1, the J call TRBJ2-5, with TRBD1 matching over 8 bases. The J call may be incorrect, as the DNA end agrees better with TRBJ2-7. The CDR3 has 14 residues. Germline loops: CDR1 DFQATT, CDR2 SNEGSKA (reference sequence). The CDR3 loop is CSARSLDRGYEQYF. The CDR3 coding sequence is TGCAGTGCTAGGTCACTCGACAGGGGTTACGAGCAGTACTTC.

The chain has TRBV5-4 and TRBJ1-4; 7 bases fit TRBD1. Looked up from germline, CDR1 is SGHNT and CDR2 is YYREEE (reference sequence). The CDR3 covers 14 residues. V gave up 4 bases and J gave up 5 bases; unmatched junction bases: 5. CDR3 in amino acids: CASSDQGVNEKLFF. CDR3 in DNA: TGTGCCAGCAGCGACCAGGGGGTGAATGAAAAACTGTTTTTT.

The chain combines TRBV24-1 with TRBJ2-5; D gene unclear. Germline-derived CDR1 and CDR2 are KGHDR and SFDVKD. The CDR3 contains 15 residues. V was clipped by 4 bases and J by 5 bases, with 16 bases between them. CDR3 DNA sequence: TGTGCCACCAGTGACCCAAGGTCCGACCTGGAGACCCAGTACTTC. Translating gives CATSDPRSDLETQYF.